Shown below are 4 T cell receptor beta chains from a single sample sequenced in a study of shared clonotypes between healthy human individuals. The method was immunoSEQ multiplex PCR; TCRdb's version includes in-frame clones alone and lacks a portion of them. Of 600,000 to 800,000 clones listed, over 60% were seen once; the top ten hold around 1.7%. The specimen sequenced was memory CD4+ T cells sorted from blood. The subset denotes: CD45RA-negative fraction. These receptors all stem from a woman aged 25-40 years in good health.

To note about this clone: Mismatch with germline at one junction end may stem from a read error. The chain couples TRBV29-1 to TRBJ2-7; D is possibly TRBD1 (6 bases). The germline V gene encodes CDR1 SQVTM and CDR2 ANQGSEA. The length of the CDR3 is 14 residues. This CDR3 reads CSVSWQGRAYGQYF. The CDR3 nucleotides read TGCAGCGTTAGTTGGCAGGGGCGAGCCTACGGGCAGTACTTC.

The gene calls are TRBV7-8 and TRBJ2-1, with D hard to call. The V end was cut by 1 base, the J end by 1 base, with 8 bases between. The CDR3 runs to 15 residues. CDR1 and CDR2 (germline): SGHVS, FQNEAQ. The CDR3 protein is CASSLESVSYNEQFF. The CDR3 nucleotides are TGTGCCAGCAGCTTAGAGTCTGTATCCTACAATGAGCAGTTCTTC.

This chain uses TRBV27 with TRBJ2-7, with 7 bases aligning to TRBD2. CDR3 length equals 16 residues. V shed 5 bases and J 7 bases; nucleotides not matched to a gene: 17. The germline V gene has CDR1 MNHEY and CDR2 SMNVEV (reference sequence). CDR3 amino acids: CASSHLRGRQSFEQYF. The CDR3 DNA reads TGTGCCAGCAGTCACTTACGCGGGAGACAGTCTTTTGAGCAGTACTTC.

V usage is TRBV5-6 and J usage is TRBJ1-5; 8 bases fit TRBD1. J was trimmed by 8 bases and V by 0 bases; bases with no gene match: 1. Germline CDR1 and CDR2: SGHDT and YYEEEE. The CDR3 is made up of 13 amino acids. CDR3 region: CASSLDRGEPQHF. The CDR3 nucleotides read TGTGCCAGCAGCTTGGACAGGGGGGAGCCCCAGCATTTT.